This is a list of T cell receptor beta chains from one sample in a study of early T cells in non-severe SARS-CoV-2 infection. TCRdb independently ran MiXCR on the 5' RACE reads; one entry per CDR3 protein. The table has more than 85,000 distinct CDR3 sequences, roughly 17% seen once. The source material was whole blood, sampled at baseline. The origin of the receptors is an adult who was a healthcare worker with PCR-confirmed SARS-CoV-2 infection or an uninfected control (not recorded which). CDR3s include the opening cysteine and the closing phenylalanine or tryptophan. The D gene is left open where the match is weak. Clone size is shown for a subset of rows, as once, few, many or a class of expanded clone.

v_call: TRBV6-6
j_call: TRBJ2-2
d_call: NA
cdr3_length: 14
clone_size: NA
cdr3_nt: TGTGCCAGCCTCCCGCGGGCGCCGACCGGGGAGCTGTTTTTT
cdr3_aa: CASLPRAPTGELFF

v_call: TRBV20-1
j_call: TRBJ1-1
d_call: TRBD1
cdr3_length: 15
clone_size: few
cdr3_nt: TGCAGTGCTACGAGGACAGGGGGCCTGAACACTGAAGCTTTCTTT
cdr3_aa: CSATRTGGLNTEAFF

v_call: TRBV5-1
j_call: TRBJ2-1
d_call: TRBD2
cdr3_length: 17
clone_size: NA
cdr3_nt: TGCGCCAGCAGCTTGGAGGGGTGGACTAGCGGGAGTGGTGAGCAGTTCTTC
cdr3_aa: CASSLEGWTSGSGEQFF

v_call: TRBV21-1
j_call: TRBJ1-1
d_call: NA
cdr3_length: 9
clone_size: NA
cdr3_nt: TGTGCCAGCAGCAATAGGGCTTTCTTT
cdr3_aa: CASSNRAFF

v_call: TRBV12-3/TRBV12-4
j_call: TRBJ2-4
d_call: TRBD1
cdr3_length: 13
clone_size: few
cdr3_nt: TGTGCCAGCAGTCAGGGGGTCTTCAACATTCAGTACTTC
cdr3_aa: CASSQGVFNIQYF

v_call: TRBV11-2
j_call: TRBJ2-7
d_call: NA
cdr3_length: 15
clone_size: few
cdr3_nt: TGTGCCAGCAGCCCCCGGGACCGCCAGGCTGGAATTTCGTACTTC
cdr3_aa: CASSPRDRQAGISYF

v_call: TRBV6-4
j_call: TRBJ2-1
d_call: NA
cdr3_length: 13
clone_size: NA
cdr3_nt: TGTGCCAGCAGTCCCCGGGACAACAATGAGCAGTTCTTC
cdr3_aa: CASSPRDNNEQFF

v_call: TRBV28
j_call: TRBJ1-6
d_call: NA
cdr3_length: 14
clone_size: NA
cdr3_nt: TGTGCCAGCAGAGGGCCAGGGGCCCCCAGGGCCCTCCACTTT
cdr3_aa: CASRGPGAPRALHF

v_call: TRBV7-2
j_call: TRBJ2-7
d_call: NA
cdr3_length: 14
clone_size: many
cdr3_nt: TGTGCCAGCAGCCCCAGTCACGTCCAGAGCGAGCAGTACTTC
cdr3_aa: CASSPSHVQSEQYF

v_call: TRBV4-3
j_call: TRBJ2-7
d_call: NA
cdr3_length: 15
clone_size: NA
cdr3_nt: TGCGCCAGCAGCCAGACAGGGAGGGGCTCCTACGAGCAGTACTTC
cdr3_aa: CASSQTGRGSYEQYF

v_call: TRBV5-1
j_call: TRBJ1-2
d_call: NA
cdr3_length: 13
clone_size: NA
cdr3_nt: TGCGCCAGCAGCTTGGGCAGAGACTCGAGCTACACCTTC
cdr3_aa: CASSLGRDSSYTF

v_call: TRBV19
j_call: TRBJ2-3
d_call: TRBD2
cdr3_length: 18
clone_size: NA
cdr3_nt: TGTGCCAGTAGTAATCGGCCCAGGCTAGCGGGGAGCACAGATACGCAGTATTTT
cdr3_aa: CASSNRPRLAGSTDTQYF

v_call: TRBV9
j_call: TRBJ1-1
d_call: NA
cdr3_length: 13
clone_size: NA
cdr3_nt: TGTGCCAGCAGCCCCTATGAGAGGACTGAAGCTTTCTTT
cdr3_aa: CASSPYERTEAFF

v_call: TRBV6-5
j_call: TRBJ2-7
d_call: TRBD2
cdr3_length: 15
clone_size: NA
cdr3_nt: TGTGCCAGCAGTTACCCAGGACTAGCGGGCCACGAGCAGTACTTC
cdr3_aa: CASSYPGLAGHEQYF

v_call: TRBV29-1
j_call: TRBJ2-3
d_call: NA
cdr3_length: 12
clone_size: NA
cdr3_nt: TGCAGCGTTGGATTCCGGACAGAGACGCAGTATTTT
cdr3_aa: CSVGFRTETQYF

v_call: TRBV28
j_call: TRBJ2-7
d_call: TRBD2
cdr3_length: 16
clone_size: NA
cdr3_nt: TGTGCCAGCAGTTCAAGCGCTAGCGGGAGCAGTGGTGGGCAGTACTTC
cdr3_aa: CASSSSASGSSGGQYF

v_call: TRBV27
j_call: TRBJ2-2
d_call: NA
cdr3_length: 13
clone_size: NA
cdr3_nt: TGTGCCAGCAGTTTGGGGGTGACCGGGGAGCTGTTTTTT
cdr3_aa: CASSLGVTGELFF

v_call: TRBV10-3
j_call: TRBJ2-1
d_call: TRBD1
cdr3_length: 15
clone_size: NA
cdr3_nt: TGTGCCATCCGAGACAGGGACAGGGGCTTCGATGAGCAGTTCTTC
cdr3_aa: CAIRDRDRGFDEQFF

v_call: TRBV6-2/TRBV6-3
j_call: TRBJ2-7
d_call: NA
cdr3_length: 15
clone_size: NA
cdr3_nt: TGTGCCAGCAGTTACACGATTCTTCGGATCTACGAGCAGTACTTC
cdr3_aa: CASSYTILRIYEQYF

v_call: TRBV27
j_call: TRBJ2-6
d_call: NA
cdr3_length: 19
clone_size: NA
cdr3_nt: TGTGCCAGCAGAATGGCACAGGGAGGGCTTTCGCGAGGGGCCAACGTCCTGACTTTC
cdr3_aa: CASRMAQGGLSRGANVLTF

v_call: TRBV12-3/TRBV12-4
j_call: TRBJ1-1
d_call: NA
cdr3_length: 13
clone_size: many
cdr3_nt: TGTGCCAGCACTTCCACAGGTTCCACTGAAGCTTTCTTT
cdr3_aa: CASTSTGSTEAFF

v_call: TRBV6-5
j_call: TRBJ2-7
d_call: TRBD1
cdr3_length: 15
clone_size: few
cdr3_nt: TGTGCCAGCAGTTACTCCGGGACAGGGGGGGATGAGCAGTACTTC
cdr3_aa: CASSYSGTGGDEQYF

v_call: TRBV30
j_call: TRBJ1-5
d_call: NA
cdr3_length: 13
clone_size: few
cdr3_nt: TGTGCCTGGAGTGTACGTCCAAATCAGCCCCAGCATTTT
cdr3_aa: CAWSVRPNQPQHF

v_call: TRBV5-1
j_call: TRBJ2-6
d_call: TRBD2
cdr3_length: 18
clone_size: NA
cdr3_nt: TGCGCCAGCAGCCCCGGGAGGAGCGGAACCTCTGGGGCCAACGTCCTGACTTTC
cdr3_aa: CASSPGRSGTSGANVLTF

v_call: TRBV7-3
j_call: TRBJ1-1
d_call: NA
cdr3_length: 14
clone_size: few
cdr3_nt: TGTGCCAGCAGCTTAGACACATCGGGCACTGAAGCTTTCTTT
cdr3_aa: CASSLDTSGTEAFF

v_call: TRBV28
j_call: TRBJ2-7
d_call: TRBD2
cdr3_length: 17
clone_size: NA
cdr3_nt: TGTGCCAGCTCCTTGGGACCGAGCGGGACCACCTCCTACGAGCAGTACTTC
cdr3_aa: CASSLGPSGTTSYEQYF

v_call: TRBV7-8
j_call: TRBJ2-7
d_call: TRBD1
cdr3_length: 12
clone_size: few
cdr3_nt: TGTGCCAGCAGCGCGCCACAGGGGGCGCAGTACTTC
cdr3_aa: CASSAPQGAQYF

v_call: TRBV7-9
j_call: TRBJ2-7
d_call: NA
cdr3_length: 12
clone_size: NA
cdr3_nt: TGTGCCAGCAGCTTAGGAGAATACGAGCAGTACTTC
cdr3_aa: CASSLGEYEQYF

v_call: TRBV7-8
j_call: TRBJ2-7
d_call: TRBD1
cdr3_length: 14
clone_size: NA
cdr3_nt: TGTGCCAGCAGCTTACGGGACAGGGACAACGAGCAGTACTTC
cdr3_aa: CASSLRDRDNEQYF

v_call: TRBV7-6
j_call: TRBJ2-3
d_call: NA
cdr3_length: 15
clone_size: NA
cdr3_nt: TGTGCCAGCAGCTTAATTGGAGCTAGTTCAGATACGCAGTATTTT
cdr3_aa: CASSLIGASSDTQYF

v_call: TRBV20-1
j_call: TRBJ2-1
d_call: NA
cdr3_length: 13
clone_size: many
cdr3_nt: TGCAGTGCTAGAATAGCGGCCTACAATGAGCAGTTCTTC
cdr3_aa: CSARIAAYNEQFF

v_call: TRBV20-1
j_call: TRBJ2-3
d_call: NA
cdr3_length: 16
clone_size: NA
cdr3_nt: TGCAGTGCTAACGAGAAGGGGACCCCCACCACAGATACGCAGTATTTT
cdr3_aa: CSANEKGTPTTDTQYF

v_call: TRBV18
j_call: TRBJ2-7
d_call: TRBD1
cdr3_length: 16
clone_size: NA
cdr3_nt: TGTGCCAGCTCACCGCAATCGACAGGGATGGGATACGAGCAGTACTTC
cdr3_aa: CASSPQSTGMGYEQYF

v_call: TRBV12-3/TRBV12-4
j_call: TRBJ2-7
d_call: TRBD1
cdr3_length: 15
clone_size: NA
cdr3_nt: TGTGCCAGCAGTGTTGAACAGGGGGTGGCCTACGAGCAGTACTTC
cdr3_aa: CASSVEQGVAYEQYF

v_call: TRBV6-6
j_call: TRBJ1-6
d_call: NA
cdr3_length: 16
clone_size: NA
cdr3_nt: TGTGCCAGCAGGGCCCCGGGGCAGGGGAATAATTCACCCCTCCACTTT
cdr3_aa: CASRAPGQGNNSPLHF

v_call: TRBV12-3/TRBV12-4
j_call: TRBJ1-2
d_call: NA
cdr3_length: 12
clone_size: few
cdr3_nt: TGTGCCAGCAGTAGGCAGGACTATGGCTACACCTTC
cdr3_aa: CASSRQDYGYTF

v_call: TRBV3-1
j_call: TRBJ1-1
d_call: NA
cdr3_length: 17
clone_size: few
cdr3_nt: TGTGCCAGCAGTCTGGGCCAGGCTGGGACCCTGAACACTGAAGCTTTCTTT
cdr3_aa: CASSLGQAGTLNTEAFF

v_call: TRBV25-1
j_call: TRBJ2-7
d_call: NA
cdr3_length: 12
clone_size: NA
cdr3_nt: TGTGCCAGCAGTGAGGTTGGGTACGAGCAGTACTTC
cdr3_aa: CASSEVGYEQYF

v_call: TRBV27
j_call: TRBJ1-4
d_call: NA
cdr3_length: 14
clone_size: few
cdr3_nt: TGTGCCAGCAGCAAAGACAGGACTAATGAAAAACTGTTTTTT
cdr3_aa: CASSKDRTNEKLFF

v_call: TRBV27
j_call: TRBJ2-1
d_call: TRBD2
cdr3_length: 15
clone_size: NA
cdr3_nt: TGTGCCAGCAGTTTGCTACGGGAGGGCATCAATGAGCAGTTCTTC
cdr3_aa: CASSLLREGINEQFF

v_call: TRBV7-9
j_call: TRBJ2-1
d_call: NA
cdr3_length: 15
clone_size: NA
cdr3_nt: TGTGCCAGCACCCAGTGGAGGGGATCCTACAATGAGCAGTTCTTC
cdr3_aa: CASTQWRGSYNEQFF

v_call: TRBV5-1
j_call: TRBJ1-1
d_call: TRBD1
cdr3_length: 15
clone_size: NA
cdr3_nt: TGCGCCAGCAGCTTGACCGGGACAGAAAACACTGAAGCTTTCTTT
cdr3_aa: CASSLTGTENTEAFF

v_call: TRBV11-2
j_call: TRBJ1-2
d_call: NA
cdr3_length: 15
clone_size: many
cdr3_nt: TGTGCCAGCAGCTTAGAAATGGCCACTAACTATGGCTACACCTTC
cdr3_aa: CASSLEMATNYGYTF

v_call: TRBV5-4
j_call: TRBJ2-7
d_call: NA
cdr3_length: 14
clone_size: few
cdr3_nt: TGTGCCAGCAGCTTGACATCGTCGTCCTACGAGCAGTACTTC
cdr3_aa: CASSLTSSSYEQYF

v_call: TRBV12-3/TRBV12-4
j_call: TRBJ2-7
d_call: NA
cdr3_length: 11
clone_size: NA
cdr3_nt: TGTGCCAGCAGTGGGGGAGTCGAGCAGTACTTC
cdr3_aa: CASSGGVEQYF

v_call: TRBV5-5
j_call: TRBJ2-7
d_call: TRBD1
cdr3_length: 15
clone_size: few
cdr3_nt: TGTGCCAGCAGTCGTAGGATGGGACAGGGCTACGAGCAGTACTTC
cdr3_aa: CASSRRMGQGYEQYF

v_call: TRBV7-9
j_call: TRBJ2-3
d_call: TRBD2
cdr3_length: 16
clone_size: few
cdr3_nt: TGTGCCAGCAGCTTAATCGGGACTAGCAGCACAGATACGCAGTATTTT
cdr3_aa: CASSLIGTSSTDTQYF

v_call: TRBV4-1
j_call: TRBJ2-1
d_call: TRBD1
cdr3_length: 16
clone_size: few
cdr3_nt: TGCGCCAGCAGCCACCGGACAGGGGCTACCTACAATGAGCAGTTCTTC
cdr3_aa: CASSHRTGATYNEQFF

v_call: TRBV20-1
j_call: TRBJ2-1
d_call: NA
cdr3_length: 12
clone_size: few
cdr3_nt: TGCAGTGCTAGTAAAGCCGTTGGTGAGCAGTTCTTC
cdr3_aa: CSASKAVGEQFF

v_call: TRBV12-3/TRBV12-4
j_call: TRBJ1-1
d_call: NA
cdr3_length: 14
clone_size: NA
cdr3_nt: TGTGCCAGCAGTTTAGGCCCGATCGACACTGAAGCTTTCTTT
cdr3_aa: CASSLGPIDTEAFF

v_call: TRBV12-3/TRBV12-4
j_call: TRBJ1-2
d_call: NA
cdr3_length: 17
clone_size: few
cdr3_nt: TGTGCCAGTACGCCAGGGACCCTTCCCTCTCCCAACTATGGCTACACCTTC
cdr3_aa: CASTPGTLPSPNYGYTF

v_call: TRBV30
j_call: TRBJ1-3
d_call: NA
cdr3_length: 13
clone_size: many
cdr3_nt: TGTGCCTGGCAAGGCGTCTCTGGAAACACCATATATTTT
cdr3_aa: CAWQGVSGNTIYF